What follows are 27 T cell receptor beta chains derived from one specimen sequenced in a study of blood T cells in healthy people across ages. Using a J-beta primer mix together with a sample-barcoded 5' primer, a second PCR was run for 7 to 11 cycles. TCRdb ran MiXCR on the 5' RACE reads and lists one entry per CDR3 protein. The table lists hundreds of thousands of distinct CDR3 sequences, more than 25% of them singletons, with around 15% in the top ten. Sequencing was done on a sample of blood. All receptors come from a woman older than 75 in good health.

Concerning this clonotype: Since a much larger clone is just one base distant, this may be a read error. This chain joins TRBV2 and TRBJ2-1; 14 nucleotides line up with TRBD2. The CDR3 sequence is 15 residues long. J was trimmed by 7 bases and V by 10 bases; bases with no gene match: 9. The V gene's germline CDR1 is SNHLY and CDR2 FYNNEI. DNA of the CDR3: TGTGCCAACAGGAGACTAGCGGGGGGGTCAAATGAGCAGTTCTTC. This codes for CANRRLAGGSNEQFF.

The chain couples TRBV27 to TRBJ1-1, with D uncertain. From germline, CDR1 is MNHEY and CDR2 SMNVEV (reference sequence). CDR3 length equals 13 residues. V lost 2 bases, J lost 7 bases, and 11 bases lay in between. CDR3 residues: CASSLKWGFEAFF. The DNA for the CDR3 is TGTGCCAGCAGTTTAAAGTGGGGTTTTGAAGCTTTCTTT.

This clonotype appeared many times. The gene calls are TRBV20-1 and TRBJ1-2, with no clear D. Trimming left V 6 bases short and J 8 bases short, with 16 bases between. The CDR3 is 12 residues long. Germline CDR1 DFQATT, CDR2 SNEGSKA (reference sequence). The CDR3: CSATARMGGYTF. The CDR3 coding sequence is TGCAGTGCGACCGCGAGAATGGGAGGCTACACCTTC.

In regard to this clonotype: One junction end disagrees with the germline gene, perhaps due to a read error. The CDR3 DNA follows: TGTGCCAGTAGCATAGGGACAGATACCACGCGGAACTATGGCTACACCTTC. Amino acid sequence: CASSIGTDTTRNYGYTF. The V and J genes are TRBV19 and TRBJ1-2; 7 bases agree with TRBD1. Germline CDR1 reads LNHDA; CDR2 reads SQIVND (reference sequence). The CDR3 extends over 17 amino acids.

This rearrangement joins TRBV7-2 to TRBJ1-1, with unresolved D. V lost 5 bases and J lost 3, with 10 bases in between. The CDR3 loop spans 13 amino acids. Germline lookup yields CDR1 SGHTA and CDR2 FQGNSA. CDR3 protein: CASSSDGHTEAFF. CDR3 bases: TGTGCCAGCAGCAGTGACGGGCACACTGAAGCTTTCTTT. The full variable domain, with the rest looked up from reference TRBV7-2 and TRBJ1-1, is GAGVSQSPSNKVTEKGKDVELRCDPISGHTALYWYRQSLGQGLEFLIYFQGNSAPDKSGLPSDRFSAERTGGSVSTLTIQRTQQEDSAVYLCASSSDGHTEAFFGQGTRLTVV.

The chain carries TRBV12-3 or TRBV12-4 and TRBJ2-1; 15 positions agree with TRBD2. The CDR3 covers 14 residues. J was trimmed by 12 bases and V by 3 bases; bases with no gene match: 3. This CDR3 is CASSFPGLAGGQFF. The CDR3 DNA reads TGTGCCAGCAGTTTCCCGGGACTAGCGGGGGGGCAGTTCTTC.

This clonotype occurred a few times. This chain connects TRBV18 to TRBJ1-2, with 10 bases lining up with TRBD1. The CDR3 totals 14 residues. V lost 2 bases, J lost 7 bases, and 4 bases stayed unmatched. CDR1 is KGHSH and CDR2 is LQKENI in the germline V gene. In DNA form, the CDR3 reads TGTGCCAGCTCACCAGGACAGGGGGTTGTTGGCTACACCTTC. This encodes CASSPGQGVVGYTF.

CDR3 in amino acids: CASSLKVGRVGSPLHF. CDR3 nucleotide sequence: TGTGCCAGCAGCTTGAAAGTTGGCAGGGTCGGTTCACCCCTCCACTTT. This chain uses TRBV5-5 with TRBJ1-6; perhaps TRBD1 as D (5 bases). The CDR3 runs to 16 residues. Germline CDR1 reads SGHKS; CDR2 reads YYEKEE (reference sequence). Trimming took 1 base from V and 9 from J, leaving 17 bases between them. Variable domain in full (rest from reference TRBV5-5 and TRBJ1-6): DAGVTQSPTHLIKTRGQQVTLRCSPISGHKSVSWYQQVLGQGPQFIFQYYEKEERGRGNFPDRFSARQFPNYSSELNVNALLLGDSALYLCASSLKVGRVGSPLHFGNGTRLTVT.

This clonotype was recorded at least ten times. The chain joins TRBV5-1 to TRBJ2-1, with 8 bases fitting TRBD2. The CDR3 sequence is 16 residues long. V was clipped by 4 bases and J by 5 bases; unmatched bases: 11. In germline, CDR1 is SGHRS, CDR2 YFSETQ. The CDR3 spells CASSQSRGGTNNEQFF. The CDR3 nucleotides are TGCGCCAGCAGCCAGAGCCGGGGGGGTACCAACAATGAGCAGTTCTTC. Supplemented by reference TRBV5-1 and TRBJ2-1, the full variable domain reads KAGVTQTPRYLIKTRGQQVTLSCSPISGHRSVSWYQQTPGQGLQFLFEYFSETQRNKGNFPGRFSGRQFSNSRSEMNVSTLELGDSALYLCASSQSRGGTNNEQFFGPGTRLTVL.

This clonotype has ten or more counts. This chain links TRBV20-1 with TRBJ1-6; D gene ambiguous. The CDR3 has 15 amino acids. V shed 0 bases and J shed 5 bases, with 11 bases lying between them. The germline V gene encodes CDR1 DFQATT and CDR2 SNEGSKA (reference sequence). CDR3 sequence (DNA): TGCAGTGCTAGAGACGGTTCGCGGGATAATTCACCCCTCCACTTT. It specifies CSARDGSRDNSPLHF.

This clonotype showed up just a few times. This chain links TRBV7-3 with TRBJ2-1; maybe TRBD2 (6 bases). Trimming removed 1 base from V and 6 bases from J, with 13 bases in between. CDR1 is SGHTA and CDR2 is FQGTGA in the germline V gene. There are 15 residues in the CDR3. The CDR3, as DNA: TGTGCCAGCAGCTTAATCGGGACTCCTCCCAATGAGCAGTTCTTC. Translating it yields CASSLIGTPPNEQFF.

Many counts were recorded for this clonotype. V gene TRBV28 combines with J gene TRBJ2-4; TRBD1 or TRBD2 may be the D gene (5 bases each). The CDR3 totals 14 residues. V lost 2 bases to trimming and J lost 13 bases, with 18 bases between them. From germline, CDR1 is MDHEN and CDR2 SYDVKM. The CDR3 sequence: CASSLEGPPRVQYF. CDR3 DNA sequence: TGTGCCAGCAGTTTAGAGGGGCCCCCCAGGGTGCAGTACTTC.

This clonotype was recorded many times. The chain carries TRBV15 and TRBJ2-5; TRBD2 aligns across 7 bases. V shed 8 bases and J 4 bases; nucleotides not matched to a gene: 10. The germline V gene has CDR1 LNHNV and CDR2 YYDKDF (reference sequence). The CDR3 is 14 residues long. The CDR3 nucleotides are TGTGCCACCGCCCGCTTGGGGGGGGGAGAGACCCAGTACTTC. Protein sequence: CATARLGGGETQYF. The whole variable domain, remainder taken from reference TRBV15 and TRBJ2-5, is DAMVIQNPRYQVTQFGKPVTLSCSQTLNHNVMYWYQQKSSQAPKLLFHYYDKDFNNEADTPDNFQSRRPNTSFCFLDIRSPGLGDTAMYLCATARLGGGETQYFGPGTRLLVL.

This clonotype was found a few times. The chain carries TRBV29-1 and TRBJ1-1, with TRBD1 as a possible D gene (5 bases). Per germline, CDR1 SQVTM and CDR2 ANQGSEA. The CDR3 is 13 residues long. V dropped 5 bases and J dropped 0 bases, with 10 bases sitting between them. The CDR3 loop is CSVYDRLNTEAFF. DNA for the CDR3: TGCAGCGTTTATGACAGACTGAACACTGAAGCTTTCTTT. The full variable domain, rest sourced from reference TRBV29-1 and TRBJ1-1, is SAVISQKPSRDICQRGTSLTIQCQVDSQVTMMFWYRQQPGQSLTLIATANQGSEATYESGFVIDKFPISRPNLTFSTLTVSNMSPEDSSIYLCSVYDRLNTEAFFGQGTRLTVV.

With respect to this clonotype: The junction departs from germline at one end; a sequencing error may be responsible. This chain joins TRBV3-1 and TRBJ1-1; D not certain. The CDR3 sequence is 12 residues long. Germline V gene sequence: CDR1 LGHDT, CDR2 YNNKEL (reference sequence). CDR3 sequence (DNA): TGTACCAGCAGGTCCGGGTCCACTGAAGCTTTCTTT. Translation: CTSRSGSTEAFF.

This clonotype was counted at least ten times. This chain connects TRBV2 to TRBJ2-1; TRBD1 might be the D (6 bases). The V end lost 6 bases, the J end lost 5 bases, and 17 bases lay between the germline ends. Germline V lookup: CDR1 SNHLY, CDR2 FYNNEI. The CDR3 consists of 15 residues. The CDR3 region has the DNA TGTGCCAGCAGGAGGCAGGGGTTAGGGAACAATGAGCAGTTCTTC. As protein: CASRRQGLGNNEQFF.

This clonotype was seen a single time. A clone one base away is much larger, so this may be a read error. The V gene is TRBV10-3, the J gene TRBJ1-1; D is uncertain. The CDR3 covers 14 residues. The germline gives CDR1 ENHRY, CDR2 SYGVKD. The CDR3 nucleotides read TGTGCCATCAGTGAGGGACGGAGGAACACTGAAGCTTTGTTT. It specifies CAISEGRRNTEALF.

The table lists this clonotype with many counts. The rearrangement links TRBV7-2 to TRBJ2-7; 10 nucleotides match TRBD1. The ends lost 4 bases at V and 8 bases at J; junction bases unmatched: 11. Germline lookup yields CDR1 SGHTA and CDR2 FQGNSA. This CDR3 region has 15 residues. In DNA form, the CDR3 reads TGTGCCAGCAGCTCTAGTGGGGGACAGGGGACTAAGCAGTACTTC. Translating gives CASSSSGGQGTKQYF. The whole variable domain, filled in from reference TRBV7-2 and TRBJ2-7, reads GAGVSQSPSNKVTEKGKDVELRCDPISGHTALYWYRQSLGQGLEFLIYFQGNSAPDKSGLPSDRFSAERTGGSVSTLTIQRTQQEDSAVYLCASSSSGGQGTKQYFGPGTRLTVT.

A remark on this clonotype: A read error is possible here, since a much larger clone lies one base away. The chain has TRBV28 and TRBJ2-4; TRBD2 matches at 7 bases. Matching the DNA end better, TRBJ2-7 makes the J call doubtful. Germline-derived CDR1 and CDR2 are MDHEN and SYDVKM. CDR3 length: 12 residues. This CDR3 reads CASRRSGGEQYF. In DNA, the CDR3 is TGTGCCAGCCGCCGGTCGGGGGGCGAGCAGTACTTC.

The chain couples TRBV30 to TRBJ1-5; a possible D gene is TRBD1 (5 bases). Germline V lookup: CDR1 GTSNPN, CDR2 SVGIG (reference sequence). The CDR3 has 14 residues. V lost 1 base and J 2 bases, leaving 9 bases between the germline ends. As DNA, the CDR3 is TGTGCCTGGAGTGCTGACAGCGGCAATCAGCCCCAGCATTTT. It translates to CAWSADSGNQPQHF.

The chain recombines TRBV28 with TRBJ1-5; D is ambiguous. V was clipped by 2 bases and J by 2 bases, with 13 bases between them. The CDR3 extends over 16 amino acids. The germline CDR1 and CDR2 sequences are MDHEN and SYDVKM. The CDR3 DNA reads TGTGCCAGCAGTTTACGGACGGAGATGGGCAATCAGCCCCAGCATTTT. The encoded protein is CASSLRTEMGNQPQHF.

This clonotype was detected a few times. The chain links TRBV6-5 to TRBJ1-2, with 8 bases matching TRBD1. The germline V gene has CDR1 MNHEY and CDR2 SVGAGI. With V trimmed by 5 bases and J by 7 bases, 9 bases remained unmatched. This CDR3 contains 14 residues. CDR3 protein: CASSRPTGGRGYTF. The CDR3 DNA is TGTGCCAGCAGTCGACCAACAGGGGGTCGTGGCTACACCTTC.

The table lists this clonotype with many counts. This sequence joins TRBV20-1 and TRBJ2-6; D possibly corresponds to TRBD2 (6 bases). The germline gives CDR1 DFQATT, CDR2 SNEGSKA (reference sequence). Trimming pared 5 bases from V and 0 bases from J, leaving 14 bases between. This CDR3 contains 16 residues. The CDR3, as DNA: TGCAGTGCTCGAAGGGGACTCGGCTCTGGGGCCAACGTCCTGACTTTC. Protein sequence: CSARRGLGSGANVLTF.

This clonotype showed up many times. The CDR3 region is CASSPRGGGAYNEQFF. CDR3 bases: TGTGCCAGCAGTCCACGAGGCGGGGGGGCCTACAATGAGCAGTTCTTC. The V call is TRBV12-3 or TRBV12-4, the J call TRBJ2-1; 9 positions match TRBD2. The CDR3 totals 16 residues. After removal of 5 bases from V and 2 bases from J, the junction contained 7 bases not matched to a gene.

With regard to this clonotype: It may be a read error: a sequence one base away is much more abundant. The genes are TRBV5-5 and TRBJ2-1; 7 nucleotides align to TRBD1. Germline V lookup: CDR1 SGHKS, CDR2 YYEKEE (reference sequence). The CDR3 contains 14 residues. Losses at the gene ends were 5 bases for V and 10 bases for J; bases not matched to a gene: 12. The CDR3 loop is CASRRDSAPYEQFF. The CDR3 coding sequence is TGTGCCAGCAGAAGGGACAGTGCCCCCTACGAGCAGTTCTTC.

This clonotype occurred many times. The V gene is TRBV20-1, the J gene TRBJ1-2; maybe TRBD1 (6 bases). There are 16 residues in the CDR3. Per the germline V gene, CDR1 is DFQATT and CDR2 is SNEGSKA (reference sequence). Deletions cut 3 bases from V and 4 bases from J, with 21 bases between. The CDR3 loop is CSASSGAPYGFYGYTF. CDR3 DNA sequence: TGCAGTGCTAGCTCGGGGGCTCCATACGGATTCTATGGCTACACCTTC.

The sample holds many counts of this clonotype. The V gene is TRBV27, the J gene TRBJ2-1; D is undetermined. Looked up from germline, CDR1 is MNHEY and CDR2 is SMNVEV (reference sequence). CDR3 size: 14 residues. The V and J ends lost 8 bases and 7 bases respectively, with 18 bases between them. Here the CDR3 reads CASGYRVLKNEQFF. CDR3 DNA: TGTGCCAGCGGATATCGGGTTTTGAAGAATGAGCAGTTCTTC.